Following are 27 T cell receptor beta chains from one sample sequenced in a study of T cells in Graves' hyperthyroidism and ophthalmopathy. RNA transcripts served as the template for amplifying TCR beta CDR3 regions. TCR CDR3 regions were first amplified by RT-PCR with HTBI primers. TCRdb analysed the multiplex PCR reads with MiXCR anew, one entry per CDR3 protein. The sample shows roughly 350,000 distinct CDR3 sequences, roughly an eighth of them seen only once. Sequences were obtained from blood. These receptors came from a woman between 40 and 50 years old with Graves' ophthalmopathy.

This clonotype came up a few times. This chain links TRBV5-6 with TRBJ2-2; the match to TRBD2 covers 9 bases. V dropped 2 bases and J dropped 2; count of bases not matched to a gene: 7. CDR1 is SGHDT, CDR2 YYEEEE, per germline. CDR3 size: 17 residues. The CDR3 region has the DNA TGTGCCAGCAGCTTTAGACTAGCGGAGATTAACACCGGGGAGCTGTTTTTT. Its protein is CASSFRLAEINTGELFF.

This clonotype was seen many times. The chain links TRBV27 to TRBJ1-1; the match to TRBD1 covers 9 bases. The V and J ends lost 3 bases and 1 base, in that order; junction bases with no gene match: 0. The CDR3 has 14 residues. In germline, CDR1 is MNHEY, CDR2 SMNVEV (reference sequence). CDR3 sequence: CASSLDRGNTEAFF. The DNA for the CDR3 is TGTGCCAGCAGTTTGGACAGGGGGAACACTGAAGCTTTCTTT.

Many counts were recorded for this clonotype. The junction departs from germline at one end; a sequencing error may be responsible. V gene TRBV20-1 combines with J gene TRBJ2-3, with 7 bases matching TRBD1. Germline CDR1 and CDR2: DFQATT and SNEGSKA (reference sequence). There are 16 residues in the CDR3. The CDR3 sequence is CSTRVSGKGATDTQYF. CDR3 DNA sequence: TGCAGTACTAGAGTATCCGGGAAGGGGGCAACAGATACGCAGTATTTT.

Only a few counts were recorded for this clonotype. The chain has TRBV7-8 and TRBJ2-3, with 8 positions matching TRBD2. The germline gives CDR1 SGHVS, CDR2 FQNEAQ. This CDR3 is 15 amino acids long. The junction had 9 bases not matched to a gene; V was cut back by 7 bases and J by 3 bases. For the CDR3, the DNA is TGTGCCAGCACCCGTGAACCGGGGGGGACAGATACGCAGTATTTT. Its translation is CASTREPGGTDTQYF.

The table lists this clonotype with many counts. This chain connects TRBV20-1 to TRBJ2-7; D is perhaps TRBD1 (6 bases). The CDR3 extends over 13 amino acids. Trimming took 3 bases from V and 2 from J, leaving 11 bases between them. CDR1 and CDR2 from the germline V gene are DFQATT and SNEGSKA (reference sequence). CDR3 nucleotides: TGCAGTGCTAGGGGGGCCAGCACCTACGAGCAGTACTTC. Its translation is CSARGASTYEQYF.

The V call is TRBV4-1, the J call TRBJ2-3, with D tentatively TRBD2 (6 bases). CDR1 MGHRA and CDR2 YSYEKL come from the germline V gene. V lost 2 bases and J lost 2, with 11 bases in between. The CDR3 loop spans 15 amino acids. The CDR3 sequence: CASSQSGLTTDTQYF. CDR3 DNA: TGCGCCAGCAGCCAATCGGGACTGACCACAGATACGCAGTATTTT.

This clonotype was seen at least ten times. This chain uses TRBV30 with TRBJ2-1; D is undetermined. CDR1 is GTSNPN and CDR2 is SVGIG in the germline V gene (reference sequence). Deletions cut 0 bases from V and 5 bases from J, with 5 bases between. The CDR3 is 12 residues long. In DNA form, the CDR3 reads TGTGCCTGGAGTGTTACCGACAATGAGCAGTTCTTC. Translation: CAWSVTDNEQFF.

At least ten counts were recorded for this clonotype. The chain links TRBV11-2 to TRBJ1-2; a possible D gene is TRBD1 (5 bases). Trimming took 3 bases from V and 2 from J, leaving 7 bases between them. The CDR3 length is 13 residues. Germline V gene lookup returns CDR1 SGHAT and CDR2 FQNNGV. Here the CDR3 DNA reads TGTGCCAGCAGCTTTCGACAGAACTATGGCTACACCTTC. Protein product: CASSFRQNYGYTF.

This chain connects TRBV9 to TRBJ1-2; possible D gene TRBD1, 5 bases. The V gene's germline CDR1 is SGDLS and CDR2 YYNGEE. CDR3 length equals 15 residues. Trimming took 3 bases from V and 7 from J, leaving 19 bases between them. The CDR3 protein is CASSGTGRQLGGYTF. In DNA, the CDR3 is TGTGCCAGCAGCGGCACAGGCCGGCAGTTGGGTGGCTACACCTTC.

This clonotype was picked up many times. This rearrangement joins TRBV2 to TRBJ2-5; possibly TRBD1 for D (5 bases). CDR3 size: 14 residues. The V and J ends lost 4 bases and 4 bases respectively, with 13 bases between them. Germline CDR1 and CDR2: SNHLY and FYNNEI. The CDR3 loop is CASSGDVTGETQYF. CDR3 in DNA: TGTGCCAGCAGTGGAGACGTCACAGGAGAGACCCAGTACTTC.

In this sample, this clonotype turned up many times. The chain employs TRBV6-1 and TRBJ1-5; weak D call: TRBD1 (5 bases). V was shortened by 7 bases and J by 2 bases, with 18 bases between the two germline ends. CDR1 MNHNS and CDR2 SASEGT come from the germline V gene. The CDR3 is 16 amino acids. CDR3 amino acids: CASKVIGGNGNQPQHF. The CDR3 nucleotides are TGTGCCAGCAAGGTTATCGGGGGGAACGGCAATCAGCCCCAGCATTTT.

In this sample, this clonotype turned up many times. The rearrangement joins TRBV28 to TRBJ2-1; 8 positions agree with TRBD2. The J segment lost 6 bases and the V segment lost 0 bases, leaving 7 bases of the junction unmatched. Germline V gene sequence: CDR1 MDHEN, CDR2 SYDVKM. CDR3 length equals 16 residues. CDR3 sequence reads: CASSLWKRELVNEQFF. CDR3 nucleotides: TGTGCCAGCAGTTTATGGAAGCGGGAGCTGGTCAATGAGCAGTTCTTC.

This clonotype was seen a handful of times. This chain joins TRBV7-9 and TRBJ1-3; D is unresolved. Trimming cost V 5 bases and J 0 bases, with 8 bases left between them. This CDR3 has 14 amino acids. Germline V gene sequence: CDR1 SEHNR, CDR2 FQNEAQ (reference sequence). CDR3 in DNA: TGTGCCAGCAGCAATCGGGACTCTGGAAACACCATATATTTT. The encoded protein is CASSNRDSGNTIYF.

There are many counts of this clonotype. The chain uses TRBV3-1 and TRBJ2-7; TRBD2 might be the D (5 bases). The CDR3 is 13 residues long. Germline V lookup: CDR1 LGHDT, CDR2 YNNKEL (reference sequence). The germline V and J ends were trimmed by 1 base and 4 bases, with 8 bases remaining between them. Here the CDR3 reads CASSQGGRYEQYF. In DNA, the CDR3 is TGTGCCAGCAGCCAAGGAGGGCGATACGAGCAGTACTTC.

This clonotype was observed many times. The chain links TRBV12-3 or TRBV12-4 to TRBJ1-2; TRBD1 matches at 7 bases. This CDR3 has 13 amino acids. V lost 5 bases to trimming and J lost 0 bases; unmatched junction nucleotides: 0. The CDR3 DNA reads as TGTGCCAGCAGTCAGGGGGCTAACTATGGCTACACCTTC. It translates to CASSQGANYGYTF.

This clonotype was observed at least ten times. The gene calls are TRBV11-3 and TRBJ1-6, with TRBD1 matching over 7 bases. Per the germline V gene, CDR1 is SGHNT and CDR2 is YENEEA. The CDR3 covers 14 residues. Trimming removed 1 base from V and 9 bases from J; junction bases left unmatched: 3. This chain's CDR3 is CASSLARGGSPLHF. As DNA, the CDR3 is TGTGCCAGCAGCTTAGCCAGGGGGGGTTCACCCCTCCACTTT.

This clonotype was observed a few times. V is TRBV4-2 and J is TRBJ1-3; D ambiguous. Germline CDR1 is LGHNA and CDR2 is YNFKEQ. This CDR3 region has 16 residues. V was clipped by 0 bases and J by 0 bases, with 9 bases between them. CDR3 in DNA: TGTGCCAGCAGCCAAGATCAGGCTTCCTCTGGAAACACCATATATTTT. It specifies CASSQDQASSGNTIYF.

In its sample, this clonotype was seen many times. The CDR3 bases are TGTGCCAGCAGCTTAGAAGGGGGCCCGTGGGATACGCAGTATTTT. This gives the protein CASSLEGGPWDTQYF. This chain uses TRBV7-2 with TRBJ2-3; 7 bases agree with TRBD1. The CDR3 runs 15 residues. Looked up from germline, CDR1 is SGHTA and CDR2 is FQGNSA. Germline trimming cut 1 base from V and 6 bases from J; bases unmatched to any gene: 7.

This clonotype was detected only a few times. The V and J genes are TRBV7-9 and TRBJ2-5; D unresolved. V lost 1 base, J lost 4 bases, and 10 bases lay in between. The CDR3 is 14 amino acids. Germline values: CDR1 SEHNR, CDR2 FQNEAQ (reference sequence). CDR3 sequence reads: CASSLGGVGETQYF. CDR3 nucleotide sequence: TGTGCCAGCAGCTTAGGTGGGGTTGGAGAGACCCAGTACTTC.

This chain connects TRBV7-9 to TRBJ2-5; TRBD1 is a possible D gene (6 bases). Germline lookup yields CDR1 SEHNR and CDR2 FQNEAQ (reference sequence). V shed 2 bases and J shed 0 bases, with 13 bases lying between them. CDR3 length: 16 amino acids. The CDR3, as DNA: TGTGCCAGCAGCTTAAGGGTCAGGGGTGACCAAGAGACCCAGTACTTC. Translated: CASSLRVRGDQETQYF.

The table lists this clonotype with a few counts. The chain employs TRBV28 and TRBJ2-5; 7 bases align to TRBD1. The CDR3 extends over 14 amino acids. After removal of 8 bases from V and 0 bases from J, the junction contained 6 bases not matched to a gene. CDR1 and CDR2 (germline): MDHEN, SYDVKM. The CDR3 reads CASRTGVNQETQYF. CDR3 DNA sequence: TGTGCCAGCCGGACAGGCGTAAACCAAGAGACCCAGTACTTC.

This chain joins TRBV12-3 or TRBV12-4 and TRBJ2-7; TRBD2 aligns across 13 bases. This CDR3 is built from 17 residues. The V and J ends lost 3 bases and 3 bases, in that order; junction bases with no gene match: 8. The CDR3 coding sequence is TGTGCCAGCAGTTTCGATACCGGGACTAGCGGGGACTACGAGCAGTACTTC. This encodes CASSFDTGTSGDYEQYF.

V is TRBV13 and J is TRBJ1-1; 8 bases agree with TRBD1. The CDR3 has 15 amino acids. Germline CDR1 PRHDT, CDR2 FYEKMQ (reference sequence). The V gene end was trimmed by 4 bases and the J gene end by 0 bases; junction bases not matched to a gene: 4. The CDR3 coding sequence is TGTGCCAGCAGCTCTACAGGGGGTGTGAACACTGAAGCTTTCTTT. It encodes CASSSTGGVNTEAFF.

The genes are TRBV7-8 and TRBJ2-7; D is tentatively TRBD1 or TRBD2 (5 bases each). CDR1 and CDR2 (germline): SGHVS, FQNEAQ. V lost 4 bases and J lost 5, with 9 bases in between. The CDR3 is 12 residues long. This CDR3 reads CASSWDANEQYF. In DNA, the CDR3 is TGTGCCAGCAGCTGGGACGCCAACGAGCAGTACTTC.

This clonotype came up many times. The rearrangement links TRBV7-2 to TRBJ2-5, with TRBD1 identical over 7 bases. J gave up 1 base and V 5 bases, and 7 bases lay outside the gene matches. Germline-derived CDR1 and CDR2 are SGHTA and FQGNSA. The CDR3 has 15 amino acids. In DNA, the CDR3 is TGTGCCAGCAGCCGCAGGAACAGGGGCCAAGAGACCCAGTACTTC. This encodes CASSRRNRGQETQYF.

As for this clonotype: This may arise from a read error, as a much more abundant clone is one base away. The J gene is TRBJ2-7, the V gene TRBV7-9; D possibly uses TRBD1 or TRBD2 (5 bases each). This CDR3 has 13 amino acids. From germline, CDR1 is SEHNR and CDR2 FQNEAQ (reference sequence). CDR3 residues: CASSPSERDEQCF. The CDR3 coding sequence is TGTGCCAGCAGCCCATCCGAGAGGGACGAGCAGTGCTTC.

In this sample, this clonotype turned up a few times. The V gene is TRBV30, the J gene TRBJ2-1; D is ambiguous. This CDR3 region has 11 residues. V was trimmed by 4 bases and J by 3 bases, leaving 4 bases between them. CDR1 and CDR2 from the germline V gene are GTSNPN and SVGIG (reference sequence). CDR3 protein: CAWNLYNEQFF. In DNA, the CDR3 is TGTGCCTGGAACCTCTACAATGAGCAGTTCTTC.